This T cell receptor (beta chain) stems from a study of cytomegalovirus exposure and HLA in healthy donors. With regard to this clone: Its antigen is currently unknown.

Amplification used 60 Vbeta primers and 13 Jbeta primers. Profiled with immunoSEQ multiplex PCR; TCRdb holds only in-frame clones, not every one. Among approximately 100,000 clones listed, approximately 85% were seen once. Broader study findings: According to reports, the classifier identified cytomegalovirus status with high specificity and sensitivity. An assumption of roughly uniform sequencing depth across donors underlay the presence/absence analyses. Analysis was performed later, and it showed HLA-associated TCR beta chains to be more clonally expanded than equally common others.

This receptor was taken from a man aged 25-45 years in good health and CMV-seronegative. The specimen sequenced was PBMCs.

In nucleotides, the CDR3 is TGTGCCAGTACCACAAGACAGGGCCTTCAGCCCCAGCATTTT. It encodes CASTTRQGLQPQHF. This chain links TRBV19 with TRBJ1-5; the match to TRBD1 covers 7 bases. The germline gives CDR1 LNHDA, CDR2 SQIVND (reference sequence). V lost 7 bases to trimming and J lost 6 bases; unmatched junction nucleotides: 9. The CDR3 spans 14 residues.